The T cell receptor (beta chain) under discussion was sequenced for a study of cytomegalovirus exposure and HLA in healthy donors. Study-wide results and limits: Specificity for CMV antigens was confirmed in vitro for a few of the CMV-associated chains. According to the study, roughly 160 TCR beta chains were cytomegalovirus-associated. Most TCR sequences proved rare, with some public TCRs found in many donors. Reportedly, cytomegalovirus status was diagnosed with high sensitivity and specificity.

Produced via immunoSEQ multiplex PCR; TCRdb's table is partial and in-frame only. The table shows over 120,000 clones, with roughly 90% occurring only once. About this clone itself: Antigen: not known.

This clonotype was obtained from a man between 18 and 29 years old in good health and CMV-seropositive. The sample was PBMCs.

The CDR3 DNA reads TGTGCCAGCAGCATTCGCGGACAGGGGACGAACACTGAAGCTTTCTTT. This translates into CASSIRGQGTNTEAFF. V and J are TRBV13 and TRBJ1-1; 9 bases agree with TRBD1. With V trimmed by 5 bases and J by 1 base, 8 bases remained unmatched. In germline, CDR1 is PRHDT, CDR2 FYEKMQ (reference sequence). The CDR3 is 16 amino acids.